The T cell receptor beta chain described here comes from a study of T cell responses to AZD1222 COVID-19 vaccine. Whole-study results and caveats: Donors in the cohort were predominantly white British and more often female, and clonal diversity was possibly underestimated. Seropositive status at baseline applied to only 5 or 6 AZD1222 recipients. Among vaccine-associated CD4 TCRs, coverage spanned spike, with dominance at 160-218 and 743-854. Repertoire sampling happened only post peak T cell response.

The CDR3 has 15 residues. The germline V gene encodes CDR1 LNHDA and CDR2 SQIVND (reference sequence). V lost 3 bases and J 9 bases, leaving 18 bases between the germline ends. For this clone: Antigen unknown.

Profiling relied on immunoSEQ multiplex PCR, and the TCRdb table lists in-frame clones only, not all of them. The data show approximately 190,000 clones, under 95% seen once. The sequenced sample was peripheral blood, obtained on day 0 of AZD1222 vaccination. V gene TRBV19 combines with J gene TRBJ2-4; D gene unclear. This sequence was found in an adult in good health. CDR3 sequence: CASSINVKATGIQYF. The CDR3 coding sequence is TGTGCCAGTAGTATTAACGTGAAGGCAACGGGCATTCAGTACTTC.